This entry lists 14 T cell receptor beta chains sequenced from one sample in a study of post-analysis software for immune sequencing data. No antigens are known for them. Unique molecular identifiers tagged the TCR beta cDNA libraries. In TCRdb, the PCR reads were re-called with MiXCR into one record per CDR3 protein. The repertoire holds approximately 630,000 distinct CDR3 sequences, around 60% seen once, with 10% to 12% in the top ten. Study-wide findings and caveats: In patients, five or six TRBV segments were more frequent than in controls, with TRBV5-6, TRBV5-1 and TRBV20-1 among them.

The sample comprised blood. These receptors all come from a girl aged 2-10 years with multiple sclerosis.

The chain is built from TRBV7-8 and TRBJ2-5; 8 bases line up with TRBD2. The J call may be incorrect, as the DNA end agrees better with TRBJ2-7. Per germline, CDR1 SGHVS and CDR2 FQNEAQ. The CDR3 contains 19 residues. CDR3 DNA sequence: TGTGCCAGCAGCTCACGTTCATTGGCGGGAGGCGGCGAGGGGCTCGAGCAGTACTTC. Translating it yields CASSSRSLAGGGEGLEQYF.

This clonotype was counted between two and nine times. This rearrangement joins TRBV6-1 to TRBJ2-1, with TRBD2 identical over 9 bases. Germline values: CDR1 MNHNS, CDR2 SASEGT. V trimming: 4 bases; J trimming: 12 bases; junction bases outside the gene matches: 7. The CDR3 contains 13 residues. As DNA, the CDR3 is TGTGCCAGCAGTGGGTATAGCGGGAGCCCGCAGTTCTTC. This sequence encodes CASSGYSGSPQFF.

The chain recombines TRBV4-1 with TRBJ2-5; D call uncertain. The J call is uncertain, as TRBJ2-7 better fits the DNA end. This CDR3 comprises 15 residues. Per the germline V gene, CDR1 is MGHRA and CDR2 is YSYEKL. The CDR3 nucleotides read TGCGCCAGCAGCCAACGCTACCCTGGAAGCTACGAGCAGTACTTC. It yields the protein CASSQRYPGSYEQYF.

The rearrangement joins TRBV4-1 to TRBJ2-2, with 10 bases that match TRBD2. V lost 0 bases, J lost 7 bases, and 8 bases stayed unmatched. The length of the CDR3 is 17 residues. Germline lookup yields CDR1 MGHRA and CDR2 YSYEKL. CDR3 nucleotides: TGCGCCAGCAGCCAAGAGGTTCTAGCGGGAGTGTTCGGGGAGCTGTTTTTT. This sequence encodes CASSQEVLAGVFGELFF.

The CDR3 sequence is CASSTLGPAGKLFF. The CDR3 nucleotides are TGTGCCAGCAGCACTTTAGGGCCAGCGGGAAAACTGTTTTTT. The chain carries TRBV12-3 or TRBV12-4 and TRBJ1-4; D is undetermined. The V end was cut by 6 bases, the J end by 10 bases, with 18 bases between. The CDR3 runs 14 residues.

This clonotype came up a few times. The chain joins TRBV7-3 to TRBJ2-3; D unclear. The V gene lost 1 base and the J gene lost 1 base, with 6 bases spanning the gap. Germline V lookup: CDR1 SGHTA, CDR2 FQGTGA. This CDR3 spans 14 amino acids. The CDR3 is CASSLSIGTDTQYF. CDR3 nucleotides: TGTGCCAGCAGCTTAAGCATCGGCACAGATACGCAGTATTTT.

Concerning this clonotype: A read error may produce the germline difference seen at one junction end. The chain has TRBV20-1 and TRBJ2-4, with TRBD1 matching over 8 bases. The J call may be incorrect, as the DNA end agrees better with TRBJ2-7. There are 12 residues in the CDR3. The germline V gene has CDR1 DFQATT and CDR2 SNEGSKA (reference sequence). As DNA, the CDR3 is TGCGGTGCTAGAGGGACAGGCTACGAGCAGTACTTC. Its translation is CGARGTGYEQYF.

The rearrangement joins TRBV12-3 or TRBV12-4 to TRBJ1-6; 7 bases align to TRBD1. V shed 10 bases, J shed 8 bases, and the junction held 8 bases outside the gene matches. This CDR3 spans 13 amino acids. DNA of the CDR3: TGTGCCAACATGGACAGGAACTATTCACCCCTCCACTTT. Translated: CANMDRNYSPLHF.

The chain combines TRBV28 with TRBJ1-2; no firm D call. Germline loops: CDR1 MDHEN, CDR2 SYDVKM. The CDR3 runs 17 residues. V dropped 7 bases and J dropped 6 bases, with 27 bases sitting between them. CDR3 nucleotide sequence: TGTGCCAGCACTTCAGAGAGCGCACAACGAGTAGAACATGGCTACACCTTC. Translation: CASTSESAQRVEHGYTF.

This clonotype was detected only a few times. The chain employs TRBV29-1 and TRBJ2-5, with 10 bases matching TRBD1. The CDR3 loop spans 16 amino acids. The ends lost 1 base at V and 4 bases at J; junction bases unmatched: 9. Looked up from germline, CDR1 is SQVTM and CDR2 is ANQGSEA. CDR3 region: CSVEALGQGRGETQYF. CDR3 DNA sequence: TGCAGCGTTGAAGCGTTGGGACAGGGGCGCGGAGAGACCCAGTACTTC.

The chain recombines TRBV12-3 or TRBV12-4 with TRBJ2-5; tentatively, D is TRBD2 (6 bases). The CDR3 covers 14 residues. Trimming left V 5 bases short and J 11 bases short, with 21 bases between. The CDR3 spells CASSLGTPSYGQYF. The CDR3, as DNA: TGTGCCAGCAGTCTCGGGACTCCATCCTACGGGCAGTACTTC.

The rearrangement links TRBV7-2 to TRBJ1-2, with 11 bases fitting TRBD1. This CDR3 region has 15 residues. Germline CDR1 SGHTA, CDR2 FQGNSA. The J segment lost 8 bases and the V segment lost 5 bases, leaving 10 bases of the junction unmatched. DNA for the CDR3: TGTGCCAGCAGCCGCCCCGGACAGGGGGCGGAGGGCTACACCTTC. The encoded protein is CASSRPGQGAEGYTF.

The CDR3 loop reads CSAAPGVRYEQYF. CDR3 DNA sequence: TGCAGTGCTGCTCCGGGGGTAAGGTACGAGCAGTACTTC. The V call is TRBV20-1, the J call TRBJ2-7; tentatively, D is TRBD2 (6 bases). V was clipped by 5 bases and J by 4 bases, with 15 bases between them. This CDR3 region has 13 residues. Germline V gene lookup returns CDR1 DFQATT and CDR2 SNEGSKA (reference sequence).

The chain joins TRBV12-3 or TRBV12-4 to TRBJ1-2; D gene unclear. The V gene lost 1 base and the J gene lost 7 bases, with 13 bases spanning the gap. The CDR3 spans 14 residues. The CDR3 loop is CASSLGRAEGGYTF. The CDR3 DNA reads TGTGCCAGCAGTTTAGGCCGGGCCGAGGGTGGCTACACCTTC.